These 12 T cell receptor beta chains were sequenced from one sample in a study of shared T cell receptors in the human thymus. Profiled with immunoSEQ multiplex PCR; TCRdb holds only in-frame clones, not every one. The sample yields about 660,000 clones, more than 75% seen once. The data were also submitted as part of a second study, on human thymus T cells.

Sequencing used thymocytes. These receptors were obtained from a boy younger than two with a congenital heart defect.

For the CDR3, the DNA is TGTGCCAGCAGCTGCAGGACTAGCGGGGTCCGGGACGAGCAGTACTTC. Translated, it gives CASSCRTSGVRDEQYF. This rearrangement joins TRBV14 to TRBJ2-7; 12 nucleotides align to TRBD2. CDR1 SGHDN and CDR2 FVKESK come from the germline V gene. The junction had 10 bases not matched to a gene; V was cut back by 5 bases and J by 5 bases. The CDR3 runs 16 residues.

This chain links TRBV10-3 with TRBJ2-7; TRBD1 matches 7 bases. V lost 3 bases and J lost 4; bases outside the gene matches: 9. Germline V gene sequence: CDR1 ENHRY, CDR2 SYGVKD. This CDR3 is 15 amino acids long. Here the CDR3 DNA reads TGTGCCATCAGTGACCCGACAGGGTTAGGGTACGAGCAGTACTTC. This gives the protein CAISDPTGLGYEQYF.

The chain uses TRBV29-1 and TRBJ1-3; 7 bases match TRBD1. Germline trimming cut 6 bases from V and 0 bases from J; bases unmatched to any gene: 14. The CDR3 sequence is 17 residues long. CDR1 and CDR2 from the germline V gene are SQVTM and ANQGSEA. The CDR3 coding sequence is TGCAGCGTATCCCTCCCGGACAGGCAATACTCTGGAAACACCATATATTTT. It specifies CSVSLPDRQYSGNTIYF.

The chain is built from TRBV4-3 and TRBJ2-2, with D hard to call. V lost 0 bases to trimming and J lost 1 base, with 6 bases between them. This CDR3 comprises 15 residues. CDR1 and CDR2 from the germline V gene are LGHNA and YSLEER. CDR3 region: CASSQDGRNTGELFF. Here the CDR3 DNA reads TGCGCCAGCAGCCAAGATGGCAGGAACACCGGGGAGCTGTTTTTT.

The rearrangement joins TRBV4-2 to TRBJ2-2; D gene uncertain. With 1 base removed from V and 2 bases from J, the gap between germline ends came to 14 bases. There are 17 residues in the CDR3. The germline CDR1 and CDR2 sequences are LGHNA and YNFKEQ. In DNA, the CDR3 is TGTGCCAGCAGCCAAGCAGTGGGCCACACAAACACCGGGGAGCTGTTTTTT. Translated, it gives CASSQAVGHTNTGELFF.

The chain carries TRBV30 and TRBJ2-5; D is possibly TRBD1 (5 bases). The length of the CDR3 is 15 residues. Trimming stripped 3 bases from V and 5 bases from J, with 19 bases between. The V gene's germline CDR1 is GTSNPN and CDR2 SVGIG (reference sequence). The CDR3 reads CAWSSRQSSEETQYF. The CDR3, as DNA: TGTGCCTGGAGCTCACGACAGTCAAGTGAGGAGACCCAGTACTTC.

This clone occurred a few times. The V and J genes are TRBV7-2 and TRBJ1-2, with D possibly TRBD1 on 5 matching bases. Germline-derived CDR1 and CDR2 are SGHTA and FQGNSA. V shed 10 bases and J shed 3 bases, with 15 bases lying between them. The CDR3 length is 13 residues. The CDR3 DNA sequence: TGTGCCATTGAGCGGGGGAGGGACTATGGCTACACCTTC. Amino acids: CAIERGRDYGYTF.

The rearrangement uses TRBV28 and TRBJ2-4; TRBD1 matches at 11 bases. The length of the CDR3 is 16 residues. Germline values: CDR1 MDHEN, CDR2 SYDVKM. Trimming at V came to 2 bases and at J to 4 bases, leaving 4 bases not matched to a gene. CDR3 amino acids: CASSLPGDRGKNIQYF. In nucleotides, the CDR3 is TGTGCCAGCAGTTTACCCGGGGACAGGGGGAAAAACATTCAGTACTTC.

The chain couples TRBV5-4 to TRBJ2-4; TRBD2 might be the D (6 bases). The CDR3 is made up of 13 amino acids. The V gene lost 0 bases and the J gene lost 8 bases, with 9 bases spanning the gap. Germline V gene sequence: CDR1 SGHNT, CDR2 YYREEE (reference sequence). The CDR3 nucleotides read TGTGCCAGCAGCTTGGCCGGAGGGGACATTCAGTACTTC. Protein: CASSLAGGDIQYF. Full variable domain (rest looked up from reference TRBV5-4 and TRBJ2-4): ETGVTQSPTHLIKTRGQQVTLRCSSQSGHNTVSWYQQALGQGPQFIFQYYREEENGRGNFPPRFSGLQFPNYSSELNVNALELDDSALYLCASSLAGGDIQYFGAGTRLSVL.

The J gene is TRBJ2-3, the V gene TRBV4-3, with TRBD2 matching 11 bases. J gave up 4 bases and V 4 bases, and 10 bases lay outside the gene matches. This CDR3 is 17 amino acids long. Germline-derived CDR1 and CDR2 are LGHNA and YSLEER. CDR3 sequence (DNA): TGCGCCAGCAGCCCCTCGACTAGCGGGATTTTTGCAGATACGCAGTATTTT. Residues: CASSPSTSGIFADTQYF.

The V and J genes are TRBV4-1 and TRBJ1-1, with 7 bases identical to TRBD1. Germline values: CDR1 MGHRA, CDR2 YSYEKL. Trimming at V came to 4 bases and at J to 1 base, leaving 6 bases not matched to a gene. The CDR3 loop spans 15 amino acids. The CDR3 region is CASSLDRVGNTEAFF. In DNA form, the CDR3 reads TGCGCCAGCAGCCTAGACAGGGTAGGGAACACTGAAGCTTTCTTT.

CDR3 residues: CASVGAGELFF. The CDR3 DNA is TGTGCCAGTGTGGGAGCCGGGGAGCTGTTTTTT. The chain carries TRBV7-2 and TRBJ2-2, with a weak D call TRBD2 (5 bases). Germline CDR1 SGHTA, CDR2 FQGNSA. CDR3 length equals 11 residues. Trimming stripped 9 bases from V and 6 bases from J, with 8 bases between.